One and the same sample provided the 19 T cell receptor beta chains below, sequenced in a study of T cell changes during pregnancy in multiple sclerosis. Measured with immunoSEQ multiplex PCR; TCRdb has only the in-frame clones, and not every one. This sample has 100,000 or so clones, with around 92% found just once. This material consisted of peripheral blood, taken after pregnancy. These TCRs come from a female donor with multiple sclerosis, enrolled in a pregnancy study.

This chain joins TRBV6-6 and TRBJ1-5, with D possibly matching TRBD1 (5 bases). Germline V gene sequence: CDR1 MNHNY, CDR2 SVGAGI (reference sequence). The CDR3 runs 14 residues. V gave up 2 bases and J gave up 4 bases, with 9 bases separating them. CDR3 residues: CASSYGAPNQPQHF. The DNA for the CDR3 is TGTGCCAGCAGTTACGGGGCACCGAATCAGCCCCAGCATTTT.

The V call is TRBV6-6, the J call TRBJ2-7; D is perhaps TRBD1 (5 bases). Germline values: CDR1 MNHNY, CDR2 SVGAGI (reference sequence). V gave up 0 bases and J gave up 6 bases, with 15 bases separating them. The CDR3 is 15 amino acids. The CDR3 sequence: CASSYSIGQVLEQYF. Written as DNA, the CDR3 is TGTGCCAGCAGTTACTCGATCGGACAAGTCCTCGAGCAGTACTTC.

This chain uses TRBV6-5 with TRBJ2-3; 7 positions agree with TRBD2. The CDR3 sequence is 13 residues long. The J segment lost 6 bases and the V segment lost 3 bases, leaving 3 bases of the junction unmatched. Germline V CDR1 and CDR2: MNHEY, SVGAGI. CDR3 bases: TGTGCCAGCAGTTATCAGGGAGGGGATACGCAGTATTTT. It encodes CASSYQGGDTQYF.

The V gene is TRBV28, the J gene TRBJ1-1; D ambiguous. Germline CDR1 is MDHEN and CDR2 is SYDVKM. The CDR3 has 13 residues. The V and J ends lost 7 bases and 1 base respectively, with 10 bases between them. CDR3 residues: CASTTTPNTEAFF. CDR3 DNA sequence: TGTGCCAGCACCACGACACCGAACACTGAAGCTTTCTTT.

J is TRBJ2-7 and V is TRBV6-5; TRBD2 might be the D (6 bases). This CDR3 has 13 residues. Germline V gene lookup returns CDR1 MNHEY and CDR2 SVGAGI. With 2 bases removed from V and 5 bases from J, the gap between germline ends came to 10 bases. The CDR3 region has the DNA TGTGCCAGCAGTTACATCCGGAGGGACGAGCAGTACTTC. Protein: CASSYIRRDEQYF.

CDR3 sequence: CASSQLQGAANEKLFF. Written as DNA, the CDR3 is TGTGCCAGCAGTCAACTTCAGGGGGCGGCTAATGAAAAACTGTTTTTT. The chain joins TRBV2 to TRBJ1-4; 8 bases fit TRBD1. Germline CDR1 reads SNHLY; CDR2 reads FYNNEI. After removal of 5 bases from V and 3 bases from J, the junction contained 8 bases not matched to a gene. The CDR3 loop spans 16 amino acids.

The chain couples TRBV28 to TRBJ1-1; TRBD1 aligns across 9 bases. Germline V lookup: CDR1 MDHEN, CDR2 SYDVKM. The CDR3 runs to 13 residues. The J segment lost 5 bases and the V segment lost 8 bases, leaving 6 bases of the junction unmatched. CDR3 coding DNA: TGTGCCAGCCTAGACAGGGGGGCGACTGAAGCTTTCTTT. This sequence encodes CASLDRGATEAFF.

The chain joins TRBV10-3 to TRBJ2-3, with 8 bases matching TRBD2. CDR1 and CDR2 from the germline V gene are ENHRY and SYGVKD. The J segment lost 3 bases and the V segment lost 7 bases, leaving 6 bases of the junction unmatched. The CDR3 is 14 residues long. The CDR3 here is CAITPAGATDTQYF. Here the CDR3 DNA reads TGTGCCATCACTCCAGCGGGAGCAACAGATACGCAGTATTTT.

The gene calls are TRBV7-3 and TRBJ2-5; perhaps TRBD2 as D (7 bases). V was cut by 2 bases and J by 5 bases, with 15 bases left in between. The CDR3 covers 15 residues. The germline V gene has CDR1 SGHTA and CDR2 FQGTGA. CDR3 region: CASSLEGGPHETQYF. The CDR3 coding sequence is TGTGCCAGCAGCTTAGAGGGGGGGCCGCACGAGACCCAGTACTTC.

The chain is built from TRBV5-4 and TRBJ1-1; TRBD1 matches at 7 bases. The CDR3 is 15 residues long. Germline loops: CDR1 SGHNT, CDR2 YYREEE (reference sequence). V shed 4 bases, J shed 1 base, and the junction held 7 bases outside the gene matches. The CDR3 DNA sequence: TGTGCCAGCAGCCCGTCGGGACAGAAGAACACTGAAGCTTTCTTT. Its protein product is CASSPSGQKNTEAFF.

This chain links TRBV11-1 with TRBJ2-1; 7 bases agree with TRBD1. The CDR3 sequence is 14 residues long. V lost 5 bases, J lost 4 bases, and 5 bases stayed unmatched. Germline V CDR1 and CDR2: SGHAT, FQDESV (reference sequence). The CDR3 nucleotides read TGTGCCAGCAGCCCTAGGACAGGATACAATGAGCAGTTCTTC. Its translation: CASSPRTGYNEQFF.

The chain combines TRBV19 with TRBJ2-1, with D perhaps TRBD2 (6 bases). This CDR3 comprises 11 residues. Trimming cost V 8 bases and J 4 bases, with 6 bases left between them. CDR1 and CDR2 (germline): LNHDA, SQIVND (reference sequence). DNA of the CDR3: TGTGCCAGTGGGACTTACAATGAGCAGTTCTTC. Protein sequence: CASGTYNEQFF.

The chain links TRBV2 to TRBJ1-5, with TRBD1 matching over 9 bases. With V trimmed by 3 bases and J by 0 bases, 9 bases remained unmatched. CDR1 is SNHLY and CDR2 is FYNNEI in the germline V gene. CDR3 size: 18 residues. Here the CDR3 reads CASSDGTGRQYSNQPQHF. The CDR3 coding sequence is TGTGCCAGCAGTGACGGGACAGGGCGACAATATAGCAATCAGCCCCAGCATTTT.

This clone is a singleton in its sample. The chain links TRBV7-2 to TRBJ1-6; 8 bases are a match to TRBD1. The CDR3 sequence is 15 residues long. The germline CDR1 and CDR2 sequences are SGHTA and FQGNSA. V was clipped by 5 bases and J by 4 bases; unmatched bases: 4. Here the CDR3 reads CASSLRTGYNSPLHF. The CDR3 nucleotides are TGTGCCAGCAGCCTAAGGACAGGGTATAATTCACCCCTCCACTTT. The full variable domain, its missing parts supplied by reference TRBV7-2 and TRBJ1-6, is GAGVSQSPSNKVTEKGKDVELRCDPISGHTALYWYRQSLGQGLEFLIYFQGNSAPDKSGLPSDRFSAERTGGSVSTLTIQRTQQEDSAVYLCASSLRTGYNSPLHFGNGTRLTVT.

The chain recombines TRBV6-5 with TRBJ1-2, with a tentative D call TRBD1 (5 bases). Trimming took 3 bases from V and 4 from J, leaving 12 bases between them. The CDR3 totals 14 residues. Germline V gives CDR1 MNHEY, CDR2 SVGAGI. CDR3 nucleotides: TGTGCCAGCAGTTATCTGGGGGGGGGCTATGGCTACACCTTC. This gives the protein CASSYLGGGYGYTF.

The rearrangement links TRBV10-3 to TRBJ1-2; D may be TRBD1 (6 bases). Looked up from germline, CDR1 is ENHRY and CDR2 is SYGVKD. V was shortened by 6 bases and J by 4 bases, with 15 bases between the two germline ends. CDR3 length equals 14 residues. CDR3: CAISLDSQGYGYTF. DNA of the CDR3: TGTGCCATCAGCCTGGACAGTCAAGGCTATGGCTACACCTTC.

The V gene is TRBV7-9, the J gene TRBJ2-2; 14 positions agree with TRBD2. CDR3 size: 16 residues. Per germline, CDR1 SEHNR and CDR2 FQNEAQ (reference sequence). With V trimmed by 5 bases and J by 6 bases, 5 bases remained unmatched. The CDR3 DNA is TGTGCCAGCAGCCCGACTAGCGGGAGGGCCGCCGGGGAGCTGTTTTTT. It yields the protein CASSPTSGRAAGELFF.

The chain uses TRBV7-8 and TRBJ2-5, with 11 positions matching TRBD2. V shed 8 bases and J 1 base; nucleotides not matched to a gene: 6. Germline CDR1 and CDR2: SGHVS and FQNEAQ. This CDR3 spans 15 amino acids. Here the CDR3 reads CASYPGLAAQETQYF. The CDR3 nucleotides are TGTGCCAGCTACCCGGGACTAGCGGCCCAAGAGACCCAGTACTTC.

V and J are TRBV5-1 and TRBJ2-7; 9 nucleotides align to TRBD2. Looked up from germline, CDR1 is SGHRS and CDR2 is YFSETQ. The CDR3 has 15 residues. J lost 2 bases, V lost 4 bases, and 7 bases had no gene match. In DNA form, the CDR3 reads TGCGCCAGCAGCACCAGCGGGGGGCTTACCTACGAGCAGTACTTC. It is translated as CASSTSGGLTYEQYF. Using reference TRBV5-1 and TRBJ2-7 for the parts outside the CDR3, the full variable domain is KAGVTQTPRYLIKTRGQQVTLSCSPISGHRSVSWYQQTPGQGLQFLFEYFSETQRNKGNFPGRFSGRQFSNSRSEMNVSTLELGDSALYLCASSTSGGLTYEQYFGPGTRLTVT.